Below are 28 T cell receptor beta chains sequenced from a single sample in a study of cytomegalovirus exposure and HLA in healthy donors. PCR amplification relied on 60 Vbeta primers (plus 13 Jbeta primers). TCRdb's table, derived via immunoSEQ multiplex PCR, lists solely in-frame clones and lacks some. The sample contains 90,000 or so clones, approximately 71% of which appear only once. The sequencing sample was made of PBMCs. The receptors stem from a young woman in good health and CMV-seropositive.

This chain links TRBV11-2 with TRBJ2-7; perhaps TRBD2 as D (5 bases). In germline, CDR1 is SGHAT, CDR2 FQNNGV. Between the trimmed V and J ends, which lost 5 bases and 0 bases, there was a span of 11 bases. The CDR3 has 14 residues. CDR3 sequence: CASSPRTPSYEQYF. Here the CDR3 DNA reads TGTGCCAGCAGCCCCCGGACTCCCTCCTACGAGCAGTACTTC.

V usage is TRBV5-6 and J usage is TRBJ1-1, with 7 bases that match TRBD1. J was trimmed by 6 bases and V by 6 bases; bases with no gene match: 2. This CDR3 has 11 residues. Germline CDR1 and CDR2: SGHDT and YYEEEE. The CDR3 spells CASNRGSEAFF. The CDR3 region has the DNA TGTGCCAGCAACAGGGGATCTGAAGCTTTCTTT.

V and J are TRBV7-9 and TRBJ2-3; D might be TRBD1 (6 bases). Per germline, CDR1 SEHNR and CDR2 FQNEAQ (reference sequence). Between the trimmed V and J ends, which lost 5 bases and 5 bases, there was a span of 8 bases. This CDR3 has 12 residues. CDR3 DNA: TGTGCCAGCAGCCAACAGGGAGATACGCAGTATTTT. As protein: CASSQQGDTQYF.

As for this clone: The same CDR3 also results from other DNA sequences found in this sample. The gene calls are TRBV6-5 and TRBJ2-3; 12 positions agree with TRBD2. The CDR3 sequence is 15 residues long. J gave up 3 bases and V 4 bases, and 2 bases lay outside the gene matches. The germline V gene encodes CDR1 MNHEY and CDR2 SVGAGI. Here the CDR3 reads CASSSSGGATDTQYF. The CDR3 DNA sequence: TGTGCCAGCAGTTCTAGCGGGGGGGCGACAGATACGCAGTATTTT.

This chain uses TRBV4-3 with TRBJ2-5; D is possibly TRBD2 (6 bases). CDR1 LGHNA and CDR2 YSLEER come from the germline V gene. This CDR3 has 16 amino acids. The V and J ends lost 0 bases and 5 bases respectively, with 16 bases between them. CDR3 amino acids: CASSQDSEWGRETQYF. The CDR3 nucleotides read TGCGCCAGCAGCCAAGATTCAGAATGGGGGAGGGAGACCCAGTACTTC.

This clone was counted only a few times. The V and J genes are TRBV9 and TRBJ2-2; 10 nucleotides line up with TRBD2. J gave up 4 bases and V 5 bases, and 8 bases lay outside the gene matches. The CDR3 consists of 16 residues. The V gene's germline CDR1 is SGDLS and CDR2 YYNGEE. CDR3 bases: TGTGCCAGCAGAACCGAGAGCGGGGGGGGCACCGGGGAGCTGTTTTTT. Its protein product is CASRTESGGGTGELFF.

V gene TRBV19 combines with J gene TRBJ1-1; D gene uncertain. This CDR3 has 12 residues. V was shortened by 3 bases and J by 4 bases, with 6 bases between the two germline ends. Per the germline V gene, CDR1 is LNHDA and CDR2 is SQIVND (reference sequence). Written as DNA, the CDR3 is TGTGCCAGTAGTATCCCCCGCACTGAAGCTTTCTTT. Amino acid sequence: CASSIPRTEAFF.

CDR3 sequence (DNA): TGTGCCAGCAGCGCTGGAGGGCCAGGGGGTTACAATGAGCAGTTCTTC. Translated, it gives CASSAGGPGGYNEQFF. The chain couples TRBV11-2 to TRBJ2-1; a possible D gene is TRBD1 (7 bases). This CDR3 comprises 16 residues. The germline gives CDR1 SGHAT, CDR2 FQNNGV. Trimming shortened V by 5 bases and J by 4 bases, and 18 bases separated the two germline ends.

The chain links TRBV5-1 to TRBJ2-3; no reliable D call. This CDR3 is 13 amino acids long. The V gene's germline CDR1 is SGHRS and CDR2 YFSETQ. V was cut by 1 base and J by 3 bases, with 6 bases left in between. DNA of the CDR3: TGCGCCAGCAGCTTGATTCCTACAGATACGCAGTATTTT. Translated, it gives CASSLIPTDTQYF.

The chain carries TRBV6-6 and TRBJ2-3; weak D call: TRBD2 (6 bases). The CDR3 is 15 residues long. CDR1 MNHNY and CDR2 SVGAGI come from the germline V gene (reference sequence). Trimming left V 2 bases short and J 0 bases short, with 9 bases between. CDR3 DNA sequence: TGTGCCAGCAGTTACGGGGGGTTAAGCACAGATACGCAGTATTTT. This gives the protein CASSYGGLSTDTQYF.

The chain has TRBV2 and TRBJ2-5, with TRBD1 matching 9 bases. The germline gives CDR1 SNHLY, CDR2 FYNNEI. Trimming at V came to 4 bases and at J to 4 bases, leaving 1 base not matched to a gene. The length of the CDR3 is 13 residues. This CDR3 is CASSGGQGETQYF. CDR3 DNA sequence: TGTGCCAGCAGTGGGGGACAGGGAGAGACCCAGTACTTC.

The J gene is TRBJ1-4, the V gene TRBV7-9; possible D gene TRBD1, 5 bases. V was pared by 3 bases and J by 8 bases, with 10 bases between. Germline loops: CDR1 SEHNR, CDR2 FQNEAQ (reference sequence). CDR3 size: 13 residues. The CDR3 bases are TGTGCCAGCAGCTTCAGGGTAGAGGAAAAACTGTTTTTT. It codes for CASSFRVEEKLFF.

The CDR3 region has the DNA TGTGCCAGCAGCGAGGACAGGGCGTCCTACGAGCAGTACTTC. Protein sequence: CASSEDRASYEQYF. The chain combines TRBV5-4 with TRBJ2-7, with 8 bases that match TRBD1. V shed 4 bases, J shed 1 base, and the junction held 4 bases outside the gene matches. Per the germline V gene, CDR1 is SGHNT and CDR2 is YYREEE (reference sequence). The CDR3 length is 14 residues.

This clone was found once. This chain links TRBV5-1 with TRBJ2-3, with 8 nucleotides matching TRBD2. The V gene's germline CDR1 is SGHRS and CDR2 YFSETQ. The J segment lost 6 bases and the V segment lost 0 bases, leaving 12 bases of the junction unmatched. The CDR3 totals 17 residues. The CDR3 coding sequence is TGCGCCAGCAGCTTGGACGGGGGGGCCGGGTCGGGGGATACGCAGTATTTT. Translating it yields CASSLDGGAGSGDTQYF.

This clone was counted a few times. The chain is built from TRBV27 and TRBJ1-1; weak D call: TRBD1 (5 bases). V shed 4 bases and J shed 8 bases, with 20 bases lying between them. Germline V gives CDR1 MNHEY, CDR2 SMNVEV (reference sequence). The CDR3 spans 15 residues. CDR3 sequence: CASSSLFGGTKEAFF. CDR3 DNA sequence: TGTGCCAGCAGTTCCCTCTTTGGGGGGACGAAAGAAGCTTTCTTT.

The V and J genes are TRBV27 and TRBJ2-7; D not certain. Trimming cost V 6 bases and J 5 bases, with 11 bases left between them. Germline V gives CDR1 MNHEY, CDR2 SMNVEV (reference sequence). The CDR3 spans 12 residues. DNA of the CDR3: TGTGCCAGCAGGACATCTTACCACGAGCAGTACTTC. It translates to CASRTSYHEQYF.

This rearrangement joins TRBV7-7 to TRBJ2-7; 10 nucleotides line up with TRBD1. The CDR3 spans 14 residues. Germline V gene sequence: CDR1 SSHAT, CDR2 FNYEAQ (reference sequence). With 5 bases clipped from V and 6 bases from J, the junction kept 7 bases outside the gene matches. CDR3 protein: CASSRGGQGSEQYF. For the CDR3, the DNA is TGTGCCAGCAGCCGAGGGGGACAGGGGAGCGAGCAGTACTTC.

The chain uses TRBV7-8 and TRBJ2-6; D gene ambiguous. This CDR3 has 15 residues. The ends were cut back, 1 base at V and 1 base at J, with 5 bases in the middle. Germline CDR1 SGHVS, CDR2 FQNEAQ. In nucleotides, the CDR3 is TGTGCCAGCAGCTTAGTGCTATCTGGGGCCAACGTCCTGACTTTC. Protein sequence: CASSLVLSGANVLTF. The variable domain in full, completed from reference TRBV7-8 and TRBJ2-6, reads GAGVSQSPRYKVAKRGQDVALRCDPISGHVSLFWYQQALGQGPEFLTYFQNEAQLDKSGLPSDRFFAERPEGSVSTLKIQRTQQEDSAVYLCASSLVLSGANVLTFGAGSRLTVL.

This clone was recorded a few times. A far bigger clonotype differs at one base, so this is likely a read error. This chain links TRBV11-3 with TRBJ1-2; TRBD1 matches 7 bases. The germline V gene has CDR1 SGHNT and CDR2 YENEEA. Trimming took 5 bases from V and 4 from J; bases not matched to a gene: 25. This CDR3 comprises 20 residues. The CDR3 DNA is TGTGCCAGCAGCCAAGATCACGGCCGGGACAGCCTTTTCCGAGGCTATGGCTACACCTTC. It yields the protein CASSQDHGRDSLFRGYGYTF. Full variable domain (missing parts from reference TRBV11-3 and TRBJ1-2): EAGVVQSPRYKIIEKKQPVAFWCNPISGHNTLYWYLQNLGQGPELLIRYENEEAVDDSQLPKDRFSAERLKGVDSTLKIQPAELGDSAVYLCASSQDHGRDSLFRGYGYTFGSGTRLTVV.

The V gene is TRBV6-6, the J gene TRBJ2-7; 7 positions match TRBD2. The length of the CDR3 is 15 residues. The germline CDR1 and CDR2 sequences are MNHNY and SVGAGI (reference sequence). V lost 3 bases and J lost 0; bases outside the gene matches: 5. The CDR3 is CASSYSTSVSYEQYF. The CDR3 region has the DNA TGTGCCAGCAGTTATTCCACTAGCGTCTCCTACGAGCAGTACTTC.

This chain links TRBV6-5 with TRBJ2-1, with 8 bases lining up with TRBD2. The length of the CDR3 is 15 residues. Germline assignment: CDR1 MNHEY and CDR2 SVGAGI. V lost 2 bases to trimming and J lost 8 bases; unmatched junction nucleotides: 8. The CDR3 spells CASSYVREVWDEQFF. The CDR3 nucleotides read TGTGCCAGCAGTTACGTGCGGGAGGTATGGGATGAGCAGTTCTTC.

The V gene is TRBV2, the J gene TRBJ2-7, with D possibly being TRBD2 (5 bases). Germline-derived CDR1 and CDR2 are SNHLY and FYNNEI. With 6 bases removed from V and 4 bases from J, the gap between germline ends came to 10 bases. This CDR3 is 12 amino acids long. The CDR3: CASRTGSYEQYF. For the CDR3, the DNA is TGTGCCAGCAGAACGGGGAGTTACGAGCAGTACTTC.

The chain recombines TRBV6-1 with TRBJ2-5, with a tentative D call TRBD1 (6 bases). Per the germline V gene, CDR1 is MNHNS and CDR2 is SASEGT. The V gene lost 2 bases and the J gene lost 5 bases, with 18 bases spanning the gap. The CDR3 covers 16 residues. The CDR3 region has the DNA TGTGCCAGCAGTGAAAGAAGTGGACAGTTGGGGGAGACCCAGTACTTC. Protein: CASSERSGQLGETQYF.

The genes are TRBV5-4 and TRBJ2-2, with D maybe TRBD2 (5 bases). The CDR3 is 14 residues long. V was trimmed by 5 bases and J by 2 bases, leaving 10 bases between them. Per the germline V gene, CDR1 is SGHNT and CDR2 is YYREEE (reference sequence). CDR3 region: CASSSADNTGELFF. The CDR3 DNA is TGTGCCAGCAGTAGCGCGGACAACACCGGGGAGCTGTTTTTT.

This chain connects TRBV28 to TRBJ1-5; 12 positions match TRBD1. CDR1 and CDR2 from the germline V gene are MDHEN and SYDVKM. The CDR3 runs to 19 residues. The ends lost 6 bases at V and 2 bases at J; junction bases unmatched: 14. DNA for the CDR3: TGTGCCAGCAGCCCTTTTGGGACAGGGGGCGCCACGGGCAATCAGCCCCAGCATTTT. The encoded protein is CASSPFGTGGATGNQPQHF.

V gene TRBV7-3 combines with J gene TRBJ2-5, with TRBD2 matching 9 bases. The CDR3 sequence is 15 residues long. CDR1 is SGHTA and CDR2 is FQGTGA in the germline V gene. V lost 2 bases, J lost 5 bases, and 6 bases stayed unmatched. CDR3 residues: CASSLGLAGLETQYF. The CDR3 DNA reads as TGTGCCAGCAGCTTAGGGCTAGCGGGGTTGGAGACCCAGTACTTC.

The J gene is TRBJ2-1, the V gene TRBV7-8; 8 bases are a match to TRBD2. Germline V gives CDR1 SGHVS, CDR2 FQNEAQ. The CDR3 runs to 16 residues. The trim removed 5 bases at V and 6 bases at J, leaving 12 bases unmatched. The CDR3 DNA reads TGTGCCAGCAGCGACACTATAGCGGGAAGGGGCAATGAGCAGTTCTTC. It is translated as CASSDTIAGRGNEQFF.

The V gene is TRBV2, the J gene TRBJ1-4; D gene unclear. The CDR3 sequence is 13 residues long. Trimming left V 4 bases short and J 4 bases short, with 7 bases between. The germline V gene has CDR1 SNHLY and CDR2 FYNNEI. CDR3 DNA: TGTGCCAGCAGTGGACAAGATAATGAAAAACTGTTTTTT. This gives the protein CASSGQDNEKLFF.